These T cell receptor beta chains were read from a single sample in a study of CD4 T cell repertoires in COVID-19. Profiled with immunoSEQ multiplex PCR; TCRdb holds only in-frame clones, not every one. The repertoire consists of some 80,000 clones, with about four fifths occurring once and the leading ten covering roughly 0.6%. Material: CD4+ T cells from peripheral blood, obtained after recovery from COVID-19. These TCRs come from a human donor who had COVID-19. Each CDR3 is given with its conserved first and last residue. Fields, in order: clone size, J gene, D gene, V gene, CDR3 protein, CDR3 DNA. The D gene is left open where the match is weak. Clone size is not always given. Where it is, it says once, few, many or a class for expanded clones.

NA	TRBJ1-2	TRBD1	TRBV25-1	CASSETGALYGYTF	TGTGCCAGCAGTGAAACAGGGGCCCTCTATGGCTACACCTTC
few	TRBJ1-2	NA	TRBV19	CASSSQGTPSGGYTF	TGTGCCAGTAGCTCACAGGGTACCCCCTCCGGTGGCTACACCTTC
NA	TRBJ2-7	NA	TRBV10-2	CASSARLGEQYF	TGCGCCAGCAGCGCGCGGTTGGGCGAGCAGTACTTC
NA	TRBJ1-1	NA	TRBV6-4	CASSQTGNTEAFF	TGTGCCAGCAGCCAGACCGGTAACACTGAAGCTTTCTTT
NA	TRBJ2-1	TRBD2	TRBV3-1/TRBV3-2	CASSQGQRDPLGQFF	TGTGCCAGCAGCCAAGGTCAGCGGGACCCTCTGGGGCAGTTCTTC
once	TRBJ1-4	NA	TRBV6-5	CASQWEKATNEKLFF	TGTGCCAGCCAGTGGGAGAAGGCAACTAATGAAAAACTGTTTTTT
NA	TRBJ1-3	NA	TRBV27	CASSLRGGGGLHF	TGTGCCAGCAGTTTGAGGGGCGGGGGGGGCTTACATTTT
NA	TRBJ2-5	TRBD2	TRBV28	CASSFSGTGGETQYF	TGTGCCAGCAGTTTCAGCGGGACGGGTGGAGAGACCCAGTACTTC
NA	TRBJ1-6	NA	TRBV12-3/TRBV12-4	CASSLTPAAPLHF	TGTGCCAGCAGTTTAACCCCGGCGGCACCCCTCCACTTT
NA	TRBJ2-2	NA	TRBV7-3	CASSYGGGPGGGELFF	TGTGCCAGCAGCTATGGCGGGGGCCCCGGCGGGGGGGAGCTGTTTTTT
NA	TRBJ2-5	NA	TRBV10-3	CAISEVVETQYF	TGTGCCATCAGTGAAGTAGTGGAGACCCAGTACTTC
NA	TRBJ1-3	TRBD1	TRBV27	CASSLTGPGNTIYF	TGTGCCAGCAGTTTGACAGGGCCTGGAAACACCATATATTTT
NA	TRBJ2-2	NA	TRBV3-1/TRBV3-2	CASSPPGLDTGELFF	TGTGCCAGCAGCCCCCCGGGACTTGACACCGGGGAGCTGTTTTTT
NA	TRBJ1-4	NA	TRBV11-1	CASSPDLNEKLFF	TGTGCCAGCAGCCCGGACCTCAATGAAAAACTGTTTTTT
NA	TRBJ2-7	TRBD1	TRBV5-6	CASRRDRGQGEQYF	TGTGCCAGCCGGCGGGACAGGGGGCAGGGCGAGCAGTACTTC
NA	TRBJ1-2	NA	TRBV6-1	CASSEGVIDYGYTF	TGTGCCAGCAGTGAAGGGGTCATAGACTATGGCTACACCTTC
NA	TRBJ1-6	TRBD1	TRBV9	CASSQGVAYNSPLHF	TGTGCCAGCAGTCAGGGGGTCGCCTATAATTCACCCCTCCACTTT
NA	TRBJ1-2	TRBD1	TRBV3-1/TRBV3-2	CASSHLYRGEDGYTF	TGTGCCAGCAGCCATTTATACAGGGGGGAGGATGGCTACACCTTC
NA	TRBJ2-2	TRBD1	TRBV5-1	CASSYPGTGNANTGELFF	TGCGCCAGCAGCTACCCCGGGACAGGCAACGCGAACACCGGGGAGCTGTTTTTT
NA	TRBJ2-7	NA	TRBV3-1/TRBV3-2	CASSFGVISYEQYF	TGTGCCAGCAGCTTCGGGGTAATCTCCTACGAGCAGTACTTC
NA	TRBJ1-6	NA	TRBV6-4	CASSGQNNSPLHF	TGTGCCAGCAGTGGACAGAATAATTCACCCCTCCACTTT
NA	TRBJ1-1	NA	TRBV5-4	CASRVTENTEAFF	TGTGCCAGCCGCGTGACAGAGAACACTGAAGCTTTCTTT
NA	TRBJ2-3	NA	TRBV9	CASSVRDTLGGTQYF	TGTGCCAGCAGCGTAAGGGACACCCTAGGGGGTACGCAGTATTTT
once	TRBJ2-1	NA	TRBV11-2	CASSPGTEQFF	TGTGCCAGCAGCCCAGGGACCGAGCAGTTCTTC
NA	TRBJ2-3	TRBD2	TRBV7-6	CASSLWTSGSSTDTQYF	TGTGCCAGCAGCCTTTGGACTAGCGGCTCTAGCACAGATACGCAGTATTTT
NA	TRBJ1-1	NA	TRBV25-1	CASSVKTGTEAFF	TGTGCCAGCAGTGTCAAAACAGGGACTGAAGCTTTCTTT
NA	TRBJ2-3	TRBD2	TRBV5-1	CASSNGLAGSASTDTQYF	TGCGCCAGCAGCAACGGACTAGCGGGCTCAGCCAGCACAGATACGCAGTATTTT
NA	TRBJ1-1	NA	TRBV19	CASSVSGTTNTEAFF	TGTGCCAGTAGTGTTTCAGGGACAACTAACACTGAAGCTTTCTTT